A single sample gave rise to the 24 T cell receptor beta chains below, sequenced in a study of cytomegalovirus exposure and HLA in healthy donors. The PCR contained 60 Vbeta and 13 Jbeta primers. Sequencing was performed with immunoSEQ multiplex PCR; in TCRdb, only in-frame clones are kept and a portion is missing. The sample records under 200,000 clones, 75% to 85% being singletons. Sequenced material: PBMCs. The receptors here all came from a woman aged 45-65 years in good health and CMV-seronegative.

The chain combines TRBV5-6 with TRBJ1-2; no firm D call. The length of the CDR3 is 14 residues. The V end lost 1 base, the J end lost 0 bases, and 7 bases lay between the germline ends. Germline V gene sequence: CDR1 SGHDT, CDR2 YYEEEE. CDR3 DNA sequence: TGTGCCAGCAGCTTGCTAGGCGCTAACTATGGCTACACCTTC. Its protein product is CASSLLGANYGYTF.

Comments on this clone: The junction departs from the called germline gene at one end, perhaps through a read error. Other DNA sequences in the same sample also yield this CDR3. The chain carries TRBV5-1 and TRBJ2-3; 8 nucleotides align to TRBD2. The germline CDR1 and CDR2 sequences are SGHRS and YFSETQ. The CDR3 is 15 residues long. CDR3 sequence reads: CASSLRGVLTDTQYF. CDR3 nucleotides: TGTGCCAGCAGCTTGCGGGGGGTCCTCACAGATACGCAGTATTTT. Full variable domain (rest looked up from reference TRBV5-1 and TRBJ2-3): KAGVTQTPRYLIKTRGQQVTLSCSPISGHRSVSWYQQTPGQGLQFLFEYFSETQRNKGNFPGRFSGRQFSNSRSEMNVSTLELGDSALYLCASSLRGVLTDTQYFGPGTRLTVL.

The rearrangement links TRBV4-2 to TRBJ1-1; tentatively, D is TRBD1 (6 bases). The CDR3 spans 15 residues. Trimming shortened V by 4 bases and J by 2 bases, and 14 bases separated the two germline ends. Germline V gene sequence: CDR1 LGHNA, CDR2 YNFKEQ. CDR3 sequence (DNA): TGTGCCAGCAGCCGATCTGGACAGTCAAACACTGAAGCTTTCTTT. It translates to CASSRSGQSNTEAFF.

The chain uses TRBV19 and TRBJ1-5, with a possible D match to TRBD1 (5 bases). Germline V gene data show CDR1 as LNHDA and CDR2 as SQIVND (reference sequence). Trimming removed 1 base at V and 2 bases at J, with 12 bases between. CDR3 length: 16 residues. In nucleotides, the CDR3 is TGTGCCAGTAGTATAGGGGCCAGGGCGGGCAATCAGCCCCAGCATTTT. Translated: CASSIGARAGNQPQHF.

The V call is TRBV9, the J call TRBJ2-1, with no clear D. Looked up from germline, CDR1 is SGDLS and CDR2 is YYNGEE. Trimming shortened V by 8 bases and J by 3 bases, and 18 bases separated the two germline ends. This CDR3 has 15 amino acids. For the CDR3, the DNA is TGTGCCAGACGCCCTTCGGGTTGTGGCTACAATGAGCAGTTCTTC. The encoded protein is CARRPSGCGYNEQFF.

V is TRBV14 and J is TRBJ2-2; D might be TRBD1 (5 bases). The CDR3 has 13 amino acids. The germline V gene encodes CDR1 SGHDN and CDR2 FVKESK. Trimming stripped 0 bases from V and 7 bases from J, with 6 bases between. CDR3 in DNA: TGTGCCAGCAGCCAAGATAGGGGCGGGGAGCTGTTTTTT. As protein: CASSQDRGGELFF. Looking up the rest from reference TRBV14 and TRBJ2-2 gives the full variable domain: EAGVTQFPSHSVIEKGQTVTLRCDPISGHDNLYWYRRVMGKEIKFLLHFVKESKQDESGMPNNRFLAERTGGTYSTLKVQPAELEDSGVYFCASSQDRGGELFFGEGSRLTVL.

The V call is TRBV27, the J call TRBJ1-2; D call uncertain. Germline V gene lookup returns CDR1 MNHEY and CDR2 SMNVEV (reference sequence). V dropped 6 bases and J dropped 3 bases, with 14 bases sitting between them. The CDR3 runs to 14 residues. CDR3 residues: CASRNTTYYYGYTF. The CDR3 bases are TGTGCCAGCAGGAATACCACCTACTACTATGGCTACACCTTC.

The count of this clone is one. This chain links TRBV15 with TRBJ2-5; 10 bases map to TRBD1. This CDR3 has 15 amino acids. Germline CDR1 reads LNHNV; CDR2 reads YYDKDF (reference sequence). The J segment lost 1 base and the V segment lost 6 bases, leaving 5 bases of the junction unmatched. The CDR3 coding sequence is TGTGCCACCAGTCCGACAGGGGGCTTCCAAGAGACCCAGTACTTC. As protein: CATSPTGGFQETQYF.

This clone was counted between two and nine times. The chain employs TRBV29-1 and TRBJ1-1; 7 nucleotides line up with TRBD1. Losses at the gene ends were 5 bases for V and 3 bases for J; bases not matched to a gene: 9. Germline CDR1 is SQVTM and CDR2 is ANQGSEA. This CDR3 has 14 amino acids. The CDR3 region has the DNA TGCAGCGTTTCAGACAGGGCCGGTTACACTGAAGCTTTCTTT. Translating it yields CSVSDRAGYTEAFF.

V and J are TRBV9 and TRBJ2-2; 7 nucleotides align to TRBD2. V dropped 2 bases and J dropped 4; count of bases not matched to a gene: 14. The CDR3 is 18 residues long. Germline CDR1 is SGDLS and CDR2 is YYNGEE. The DNA of the CDR3 is TGTGCCAGCAGCGTGGGAGGGACCGCACCCCGAGGCACCGGGGAGCTGTTTTTT. This sequence encodes CASSVGGTAPRGTGELFF.

Only a few counts were recorded for this clone. The V and J genes are TRBV5-1 and TRBJ1-1, with TRBD1 identical over 8 bases. The CDR3 runs to 15 residues. Unmatched junction bases numbered 9, after V lost 1 base and J lost 7 bases. Germline V gene data show CDR1 as SGHRS and CDR2 as YFSETQ. CDR3 sequence (DNA): TGCGCCAGCAGCTTGCGATCCGGACAGGGTATTGAAGCTTTCTTT. This encodes CASSLRSGQGIEAFF.

The genes are TRBV6-6 and TRBJ1-4, with 7 bases matching TRBD1. CDR1 and CDR2 (germline): MNHNY, SVGAGI (reference sequence). V lost 4 bases, J lost 7 bases, and 6 bases stayed unmatched. The CDR3 runs to 14 residues. CDR3 protein: CASSSGGSGEKLFF. Here the CDR3 DNA reads TGTGCCAGCAGTTCAGGGGGGAGTGGTGAAAAACTGTTTTTT.

The genes are TRBV2 and TRBJ2-5; the D is unclear. The CDR3 runs to 11 residues. V was shortened by 5 bases and J by 4 bases, with 5 bases between the two germline ends. Germline lookup yields CDR1 SNHLY and CDR2 FYNNEI. The CDR3 region has the DNA TGTGCCAGCAGTCAGGCAGAGACCCAGTACTTC. It specifies CASSQAETQYF.

The rearrangement uses TRBV28 and TRBJ2-6, with 8 bases fitting TRBD2. Trimming took 4 bases from V and 0 from J; bases not matched to a gene: 14. The length of the CDR3 is 20 residues. CDR1 is MDHEN and CDR2 is SYDVKM in the germline V gene. This chain's CDR3 is CASSSSIGAGAPSGANVLTF. As DNA, the CDR3 is TGTGCCAGCAGTTCCTCCATTGGAGCGGGGGCCCCCTCTGGGGCCAACGTCCTGACTTTC. Full variable domain (rest looked up from reference TRBV28 and TRBJ2-6): DVKVTQSSRYLVKRTGEKVFLECVQDMDHENMFWYRQDPGLGLRLIYFSYDVKMKEKGDIPEGYSVSREKKERFSLILESASTNQTSMYLCASSSSIGAGAPSGANVLTFGAGSRLTVL.

The DNA of the CDR3 is TGTGCTAGTGGTCCCGCGGGGGGCCCTACAGATACGCAGTATTTT. Its translation: CASGPAGGPTDTQYF. The chain has TRBV12-5 and TRBJ2-3; 8 nucleotides align to TRBD2. The germline V gene has CDR1 LGHNT and CDR2 FRNRAP. The CDR3 runs to 15 residues. The V gene end was trimmed by 5 bases and the J gene end by 3 bases; junction bases not matched to a gene: 7.

The chain uses TRBV21-1 and TRBJ2-3; whether TRBD2, the table's D call, matches the DNA was not checked. TRBV21-1 is shown as a pseudogene. The CDR3 is made up of 17 amino acids. This CDR3 reads CASSPVHSGGAPDTQYF. CDR3 nucleotide sequence: TGTGCCAGCAGCCCAGTTCATAGCGGGGGGGCCCCAGATACGCAGTATTTT.

This chain links TRBV28 with TRBJ1-5; D is ambiguous. The germline V and J ends were trimmed by 3 bases and 4 bases, with 13 bases remaining between them. This CDR3 contains 15 residues. Germline V lookup: CDR1 MDHEN, CDR2 SYDVKM. CDR3 sequence (DNA): TGTGCCAGCAGTTTCGGGTCGGTCGCTAATCAGCCCCAGCATTTT. Translating it yields CASSFGSVANQPQHF.

This clone has only a few counts. V gene TRBV5-5 combines with J gene TRBJ1-3, with a tentative D call TRBD1 (5 bases). V lost 4 bases to trimming and J lost 0 bases, with 14 bases between them. Germline values: CDR1 SGHKS, CDR2 YYEKEE (reference sequence). The CDR3 is 16 residues long. The CDR3 nucleotides are TGTGCCAGCAGCACCTTCACAGGACGCTCTGGAAACACCATATATTTT. It specifies CASSTFTGRSGNTIYF.

The chain uses TRBV10-3 and TRBJ2-7, with 9 bases aligning to TRBD1. Germline CDR1 reads ENHRY; CDR2 reads SYGVKD. The ends lost 7 bases at V and 6 bases at J; junction bases unmatched: 13. The CDR3 sequence is 15 residues long. CDR3 DNA: TGTGCCATCAAGGACTCCGGGACAGGGTCGGGCGAGCAGTACTTC. Its protein is CAIKDSGTGSGEQYF.

This chain connects TRBV18 to TRBJ1-2; D unresolved. This CDR3 is 15 amino acids long. V was clipped by 3 bases and J by 0 bases, with 11 bases between them. The germline gives CDR1 KGHSH, CDR2 LQKENI. CDR3 protein: CASSPDTLPNYGYTF. In DNA form, the CDR3 reads TGTGCCAGCTCACCTGACACATTACCTAACTATGGCTACACCTTC.

This rearrangement joins TRBV21-1 to TRBJ2-1; the DNA was not used to check the table's D call, TRBD2. TRBV21-1 is a pseudogene. This CDR3 contains 16 residues. As DNA, the CDR3 is TGTGCCAGCAGCAAAGTGGAGCGGGGGGACCCAATGGAGCAGTTCTTC. Residues: CASSKVERGDPMEQFF.

The chain joins TRBV28 to TRBJ2-5; D unresolved. This CDR3 comprises 13 residues. The germline V gene encodes CDR1 MDHEN and CDR2 SYDVKM. V gave up 8 bases and J gave up 5 bases, with 15 bases separating them. CDR3 coding DNA: TGTGCCAGCGCCCGACCAGGCCGGGAGACCCAGTACTTC. It yields the protein CASARPGRETQYF.

The chain employs TRBV4-3 and TRBJ1-3, with unresolved D. Trimming removed 3 bases from V and 0 bases from J, with 6 bases in between. This CDR3 region has 14 residues. Germline values: CDR1 LGHNA, CDR2 YSLEER. The chain's CDR3 is CASSQSSSGNTIYF. DNA of the CDR3: TGCGCCAGCAGCCAGTCGAGCTCTGGAAACACCATATATTTT.

The chain is built from TRBV4-2 and TRBJ1-3; D gene unclear. The CDR3 runs 16 residues. The germline CDR1 and CDR2 sequences are LGHNA and YNFKEQ. V was clipped by 2 bases and J by 0 bases, with 11 bases between them. The CDR3 loop reads CASSQSLILSGNTIYF. As DNA, the CDR3 is TGTGCCAGCAGCCAATCCCTGATACTCTCTGGAAACACCATATATTTT.